Below, 25 T cell receptor beta chains from the same sample are listed, as sequenced in a study of Ad26.COV2.S vaccination and SARS-CoV-2 variants. Assay: immunoSEQ multiplex PCR; the TCRdb copy retains only in-frame clones and omits some. In the table there are around 370,000 clones, roughly 94% of which are singletons. The sample consisted of peripheral blood, taken after recovery from COVID-19. These receptors were collected from a human donor who had recovered from COVID-19.

In its sample, this clone was seen once. The J gene is TRBJ2-2, the V gene TRBV24-1, with TRBD2 as a possible D gene (6 bases). This CDR3 spans 11 amino acids. V was clipped by 7 bases and J by 7 bases, with 6 bases between them. Germline-derived CDR1 and CDR2 are KGHDR and SFDVKD. CDR3 in amino acids: CATSGGGELFF. As DNA, the CDR3 is TGTGCCACCAGCGGGGGCGGGGAGCTGTTTTTT.

The CDR3 DNA reads TGTGCCAGCAGTTACGCAAATCGGAGGGGGGCCTACACCTTC. Its protein product is CASSYANRRGAYTF. The rearrangement links TRBV6-6 to TRBJ1-2; perhaps TRBD1 as D (6 bases). Germline V lookup: CDR1 MNHNY, CDR2 SVGAGI (reference sequence). V was cut by 2 bases and J by 10 bases, with 17 bases left in between. The CDR3 spans 14 residues.

V is TRBV6-5 and J is TRBJ2-2; 7 nucleotides align to TRBD2. The CDR3 has 14 amino acids. Germline-derived CDR1 and CDR2 are MNHEY and SVGAGI. Germline trimming cut 2 bases from V and 4 bases from J; bases unmatched to any gene: 1. The CDR3 spells CASSYAGVTGELFF. Here the CDR3 DNA reads TGTGCCAGCAGTTACGCGGGGGTCACCGGGGAGCTGTTTTTT.

This clone was seen once. This chain connects TRBV5-5 to TRBJ1-1; unclear D gene. This CDR3 has 15 residues. Germline assignment: CDR1 SGHKS and CDR2 YYEKEE (reference sequence). The V and J ends lost 0 bases and 1 base respectively, with 10 bases between them. The CDR3 nucleotides are TGTGCCAGCAGCTTGGGGATCCTGTCGAACACTGAAGCTTTCTTT. Translating it yields CASSLGILSNTEAFF.

This rearrangement joins TRBV19 to TRBJ2-5, with TRBD1 identical over 7 bases. Trimming removed 4 bases from V and 4 bases from J; junction bases left unmatched: 9. The germline V gene encodes CDR1 LNHDA and CDR2 SQIVND (reference sequence). The CDR3 has 15 amino acids. CDR3 bases: TGTGCCAGTAGTAAGGGGACAGCCGGAGGAGAGACCCAGTACTTC. It encodes CASSKGTAGGETQYF.

The gene calls are TRBV5-6 and TRBJ2-1, with 12 nucleotides matching TRBD1. CDR1 is SGHDT and CDR2 is YYEEEE in the germline V gene. CDR3 length equals 15 residues. The V segment lost 2 bases and the J segment 8 bases; nucleotides outside the gene matches: 5. CDR3 sequence (DNA): TGTGCCAGCAGCTTCGGGACAGGGGGCTTATATGAGCAGTTCTTC. Translated, it gives CASSFGTGGLYEQFF.

This chain connects TRBV11-2 to TRBJ2-1; 10 bases agree with TRBD2. Germline CDR1 SGHAT, CDR2 FQNNGV. The CDR3 length is 16 residues. J was trimmed by 6 bases and V by 5 bases; bases with no gene match: 10. The CDR3 sequence is CASSPAVAGGPNEQFF. In DNA, the CDR3 is TGTGCCAGCAGCCCCGCCGTAGCGGGGGGTCCCAATGAGCAGTTCTTC.

The chain joins TRBV15 to TRBJ2-3; 10 positions match TRBD2. With 6 bases clipped from V and 4 bases from J, the junction kept 4 bases outside the gene matches. This CDR3 is 14 amino acids long. Germline V gene lookup returns CDR1 LNHNV and CDR2 YYDKDF (reference sequence). The CDR3 loop is CATSTSGVSDTQYF. The CDR3 bases are TGTGCCACCAGTACTAGCGGGGTTTCAGATACGCAGTATTTT.

V is TRBV13 and J is TRBJ2-1; D gene unclear. Trimming shortened V by 3 bases and J by 8 bases, and 14 bases separated the two germline ends. CDR1 is PRHDT and CDR2 is FYEKMQ in the germline V gene (reference sequence). This CDR3 region has 14 residues. For the CDR3, the DNA is TGTGCCAGCAGCTTCTGGACCGTCCACCATGAGCAGTTCTTC. Protein sequence: CASSFWTVHHEQFF.

There are a few counts of this clone. The sample holds other DNA sequences that translate to the same CDR3. V gene TRBV5-6 combines with J gene TRBJ2-7; 10 bases are a match to TRBD1. Per the germline V gene, CDR1 is SGHDT and CDR2 is YYEEEE. J lost 2 bases, V lost 0 bases, and 2 bases had no gene match. The CDR3 runs to 15 residues. This CDR3 is CASSLVGQGTYEQYF. In DNA form, the CDR3 reads TGTGCCAGCAGCTTGGTGGGACAGGGGACCTACGAGCAGTACTTC.

CDR3 sequence: CASSLSGLATYNEQFF. As DNA, the CDR3 is TGTGCCAGCAGTTTATCAGGGCTAGCCACCTACAATGAGCAGTTCTTC. The chain employs TRBV27 and TRBJ2-1, with D tentatively TRBD2 (5 bases). The V and J ends lost 0 bases and 2 bases respectively, with 11 bases between them. CDR1 is MNHEY and CDR2 is SMNVEV in the germline V gene (reference sequence). The CDR3 is made up of 16 amino acids.

The rearrangement links TRBV6-5 to TRBJ1-6; D gene uncertain. The V gene lost 1 base and the J gene lost 13 bases, with 11 bases spanning the gap. Germline CDR1 is MNHEY and CDR2 is SVGAGI. The CDR3 consists of 13 residues. The CDR3 bases are TGTGCCAGCAGTTACTACGGGCCGAATCCCCTCCACTTT. Translated, it gives CASSYYGPNPLHF.

The chain combines TRBV4-3 with TRBJ2-3, with D tentatively TRBD1 or TRBD2 (5 bases each). The ends were cut back, 0 bases at V and 1 base at J, with 20 bases in the middle. This CDR3 is built from 19 residues. CDR1 and CDR2 from the germline V gene are LGHNA and YSLEER. CDR3 sequence: CASSQDNSLGLGGTDTQYF. The CDR3 DNA reads as TGCGCCAGCAGCCAAGATAACTCTCTCGGGCTGGGGGGCACAGATACGCAGTATTTT.

The chain uses TRBV3-1 (or the pseudogene TRBV3-2) and TRBJ2-1; 7 bases match TRBD2. CDR3 length: 15 amino acids. V trimming: 4 bases; J trimming: 3 bases; junction bases outside the gene matches: 6. Germline V lookup: CDR1 LGHDT, CDR2 YNNKEL (reference sequence). Written as DNA, the CDR3 is TGTGCCAGCAGCCGAGGTGGGAGGGACTACAATGAGCAGTTCTTC. It specifies CASSRGGRDYNEQFF.

This clone has only one observation. Compared with germline, one end of the junction differs, possibly owing to a read error. The rearrangement links TRBV5-4 to TRBJ2-4; the D gene could be TRBD1 or TRBD2 (5 bases each). Looked up from germline, CDR1 is SGHNT and CDR2 is YYREEE (reference sequence). The CDR3 runs to 13 residues. The CDR3 loop is CASSLAPGTARHF. The CDR3 region has the DNA TGTGCCAGCAGCTTGGCCCCGGGGACCGCCCGACACTTC.

The V gene is TRBV12-3 or TRBV12-4, the J gene TRBJ1-5, with D tentatively TRBD1 (5 bases). V was shortened by 2 bases and J by 7 bases, with 6 bases between the two germline ends. The CDR3 is made up of 12 amino acids. CDR3: CASSLRDQPQHF. In nucleotides, the CDR3 is TGTGCCAGCAGTTTAAGGGACCAGCCCCAGCATTTT.

V usage is TRBV19 and J usage is TRBJ2-3; 7 positions agree with TRBD2. V shed 5 bases and J 6 bases; nucleotides not matched to a gene: 17. Germline CDR1 is LNHDA and CDR2 is SQIVND (reference sequence). This CDR3 has 17 amino acids. The CDR3, as DNA: TGTGCCAGTAGTGAGACCTCAGCGGGGTCGGCCAGGGATACGCAGTATTTT. This sequence encodes CASSETSAGSARDTQYF.

The gene calls are TRBV6-5 and TRBJ1-2; D remains unclear. The CDR3 has 14 amino acids. Per the germline V gene, CDR1 is MNHEY and CDR2 is SVGAGI. The ends were cut back, 0 bases at V and 4 bases at J, with 9 bases in the middle. The CDR3 region has the DNA TGTGCCAGCAGTTACTCCAGAGGCAGCTATGGCTACACCTTC. Its protein product is CASSYSRGSYGYTF.

The V call is TRBV5-1, the J call TRBJ1-3; a weak D match, TRBD1 (5 bases). This CDR3 region has 14 residues. In germline, CDR1 is SGHRS, CDR2 YFSETQ. V was trimmed by 2 bases and J by 4 bases, leaving 10 bases between them. This CDR3 reads CASSFRGPGNTIYF. CDR3 in DNA: TGCGCCAGCAGCTTCCGGGGACCCGGAAACACCATATATTTT.

The chain has TRBV11-1 and TRBJ2-5, with TRBD1 as a possible D gene (6 bases). Trimming left V 8 bases short and J 5 bases short, with 18 bases between. The germline gives CDR1 SGHAT, CDR2 FQDESV (reference sequence). This CDR3 spans 14 amino acids. DNA for the CDR3: TGTGCCAGCGGGTTTGGGGGCCTAGGGGAGACCCAGTACTTC. This codes for CASGFGGLGETQYF.

This clone came up a few times. The chain couples TRBV7-2 to TRBJ1-3; the D is unclear. The CDR3 totals 15 residues. The V and J ends lost 5 bases and 0 bases respectively, with 11 bases between them. Germline CDR1 is SGHTA and CDR2 is FQGNSA. CDR3 amino acids: CASSIDTTSGNTIYF. In DNA form, the CDR3 reads TGTGCCAGCAGCATAGACACGACCTCTGGAAACACCATATATTTT.

The chain's CDR3 is CASSGTGTGYEQYF. In DNA form, the CDR3 reads TGTGCCAGCAGCGGGACCGGGACCGGATACGAGCAGTACTTC. The chain combines TRBV5-6 with TRBJ2-7, with D tentatively TRBD1 or TRBD2 (5 bases each). The length of the CDR3 is 14 residues. Germline lookup yields CDR1 SGHDT and CDR2 YYEEEE. V gave up 4 bases and J gave up 4 bases, with 15 bases separating them.

The chain combines TRBV5-1 with TRBJ1-2; 9 bases map to TRBD1. In germline, CDR1 is SGHRS, CDR2 YFSETQ. The trim removed 1 base at V and 5 bases at J, leaving 6 bases unmatched. CDR3 length equals 15 residues. The CDR3 sequence is CASSLQGQGTYGYTF. Written as DNA, the CDR3 is TGCGCCAGCAGCTTGCAGGGACAGGGCACATATGGCTACACCTTC.

This chain connects TRBV28 to TRBJ1-1; D gene uncertain. The V gene lost 3 bases and the J gene lost 0 bases, with 14 bases spanning the gap. The CDR3 consists of 16 residues. Germline V gene sequence: CDR1 MDHEN, CDR2 SYDVKM. CDR3 coding DNA: TGTGCCAGCAGTTTTCGCGTGGTCCCCATGAACACTGAAGCTTTCTTT. Amino acids: CASSFRVVPMNTEAFF.

The CDR3 sequence: CASSGQGASYNSPLHF. CDR3 sequence (DNA): TGTGCCAGCAGTGGACAGGGGGCGTCCTATAATTCACCCCTCCACTTT. V is TRBV6-1 and J is TRBJ1-6; 10 nucleotides agree with TRBD1. The CDR3 runs to 16 residues. The germline V gene has CDR1 MNHNS and CDR2 SASEGT. Trimming cost V 4 bases and J 1 base; bases outside gene matches: 1.